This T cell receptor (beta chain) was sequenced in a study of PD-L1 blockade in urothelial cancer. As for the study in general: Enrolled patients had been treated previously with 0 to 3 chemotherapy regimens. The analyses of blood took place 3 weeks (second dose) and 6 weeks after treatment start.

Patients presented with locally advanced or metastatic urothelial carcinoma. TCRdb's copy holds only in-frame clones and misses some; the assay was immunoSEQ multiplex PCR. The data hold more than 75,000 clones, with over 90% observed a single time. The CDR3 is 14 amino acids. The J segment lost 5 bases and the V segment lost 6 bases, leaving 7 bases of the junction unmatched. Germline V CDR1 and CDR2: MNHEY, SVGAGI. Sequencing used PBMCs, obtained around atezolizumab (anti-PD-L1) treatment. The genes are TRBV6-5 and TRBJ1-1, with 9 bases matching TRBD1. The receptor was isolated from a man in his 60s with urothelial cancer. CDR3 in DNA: TGTGCCAGCAGGCACGGGACAGGGAAAACTGAAGCTTTCTTT. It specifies CASRHGTGKTEAFF.